The following is a T cell receptor beta chain sequence with its context. The data were obtained in a study of beta chain features in type 1 diabetes. Study-wide context: Across every sample, approximately 110,000,000 sorted cells were examined in total.

Each population that was sorted was more than 98% pure. Expressed TCRB transcripts were sequenced after all isolated RNA was converted to cDNA. Sequencing used immunoSEQ multiplex PCR; TCRdb keeps in-frame clones, though not all of them. The profile shows roughly 610,000 clones, roughly 16% of them singletons. This CDR3 is built from 14 residues. J gave up 3 bases and V 5 bases, and 6 bases lay outside the gene matches. Germline loops: CDR1 SGHNT, CDR2 YYREEE (reference sequence). This sequence was found in a man aged 18 to 29 in good health. The V gene is TRBV5-4, the J gene TRBJ2-5; 8 bases map to TRBD2. The specimen sequenced was naive CD4+ T cells from blood. CDR3 coding DNA: TGTGCCAGCAGATCCGGGACTAGGGAAGAGACCCAGTACTTC. It is translated as CASRSGTREETQYF.